This T cell receptor (beta chain) was sequenced during a study of STAT5B mutations in CD4+ large granular lymphocyte leukemia. Original data processing: A productive frequency of 2.59 x 10-5 was the lowest detectable. The assay was immunoSEQ multiplex PCR, and TCRdb's table has in-frame clones only and misses some. V, J and clone size are taken as reported in that table, and D and trimming were inferred from the DNA itself. The table lists about 40,000 clones, around 81% of them singletons. This CDR3 comprises 14 residues. Per germline, CDR1 LNHDA and CDR2 SQIVND (reference sequence). Trimming pared 0 bases from V and 8 bases from J, leaving 11 bases between.

The clonotype originates from a human donor in good health. The material sequenced was CD4+ T cells from blood buffy coats. The chain joins TRBV19 to TRBJ2-4; no clear D. The CDR3 nucleotides read TGTGCCAGTAGTATAGATGGGGAAGTGTACATTCAGTACTTC. Protein: CASSIDGEVYIQYF.